Sequencing of this T cell receptor beta chain was carried out in a study of blood T cell repertoires in COVID-19. Study-level information: Sample material is recorded as cDNA or gDNA derived from T cells, B-cell-depleted T cells, or PBMCs.

Cohort placement rested on clinical history that participants reported themselves. Original handling: Amplification of reference gene primers provided the estimated nucleated cell counts. The repertoire was sequenced with immunoSEQ multiplex PCR; TCRdb's copy has only in-frame clones and lacks some. V and J calls and clone size are as listed in that table; D and trimming were resolved from the DNA. The sample has about 190,000 clones; less than 85% are singletons. Germline CDR1 and CDR2: WSHSY and SAAADI. V was shortened by 5 bases and J by 5 bases, with 12 bases between the two germline ends. There are 13 residues in the CDR3.

The gene calls are TRBV10-2 and TRBJ1-1; possible D gene TRBD1, 6 bases. The source of this sequence is a woman younger than 45 who had recovered from COVID-19. The specimen was PBMCs or T cells enriched from blood (not recorded which). In nucleotides, the CDR3 is TGCGCCAGCAGTAGGACAGATCAGACTGAAGCTTTCTTT. Encoded protein: CASSRTDQTEAFF.